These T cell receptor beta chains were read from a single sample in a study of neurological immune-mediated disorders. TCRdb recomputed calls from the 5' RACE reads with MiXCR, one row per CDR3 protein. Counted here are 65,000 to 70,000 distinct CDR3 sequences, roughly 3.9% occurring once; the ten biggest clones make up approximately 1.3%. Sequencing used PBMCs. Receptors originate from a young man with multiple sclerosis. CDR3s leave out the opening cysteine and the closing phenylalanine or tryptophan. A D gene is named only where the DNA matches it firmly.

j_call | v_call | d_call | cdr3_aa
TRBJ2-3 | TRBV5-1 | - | ASSFRPGSTDTQY
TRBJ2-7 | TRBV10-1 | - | GYKRVETGESVEQY
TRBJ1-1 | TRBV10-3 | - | AISGTLNTEAF
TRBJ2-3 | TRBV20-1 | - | SAGQSTDTQY
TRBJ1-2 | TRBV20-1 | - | SAEQAPGKGYT
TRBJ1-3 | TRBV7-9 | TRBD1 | ASSFTGGRGSGNTIY
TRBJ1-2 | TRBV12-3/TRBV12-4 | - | ASSYREANYGYT
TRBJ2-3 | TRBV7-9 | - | ASSLDGTRTDTQY
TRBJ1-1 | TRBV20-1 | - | SAPVRPIAGTEAF
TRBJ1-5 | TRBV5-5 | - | ASSLEGHTQPQH
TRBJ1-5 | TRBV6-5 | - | ASSPGQFLRQPQH
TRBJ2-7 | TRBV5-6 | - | ASSFGAGTIEQY
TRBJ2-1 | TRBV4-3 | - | ASSQYRAAHNEQF
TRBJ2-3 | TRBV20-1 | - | SASATQPDTQY
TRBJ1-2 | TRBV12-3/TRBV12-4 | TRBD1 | ASSTDRHGYT
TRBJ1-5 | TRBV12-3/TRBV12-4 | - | ASSPQVFAQNQPQH
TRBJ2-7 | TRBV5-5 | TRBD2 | ASSPWTSGNSYEQY
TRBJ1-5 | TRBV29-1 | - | SVESPSNQPQH
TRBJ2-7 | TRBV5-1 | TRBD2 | ASSLSLAGDEQY
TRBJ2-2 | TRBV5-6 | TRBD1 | ASSWDRGSAGELF
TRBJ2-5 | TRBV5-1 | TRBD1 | ASTTQGQRMETQY
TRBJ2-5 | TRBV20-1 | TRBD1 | SAPRGQLQETQY